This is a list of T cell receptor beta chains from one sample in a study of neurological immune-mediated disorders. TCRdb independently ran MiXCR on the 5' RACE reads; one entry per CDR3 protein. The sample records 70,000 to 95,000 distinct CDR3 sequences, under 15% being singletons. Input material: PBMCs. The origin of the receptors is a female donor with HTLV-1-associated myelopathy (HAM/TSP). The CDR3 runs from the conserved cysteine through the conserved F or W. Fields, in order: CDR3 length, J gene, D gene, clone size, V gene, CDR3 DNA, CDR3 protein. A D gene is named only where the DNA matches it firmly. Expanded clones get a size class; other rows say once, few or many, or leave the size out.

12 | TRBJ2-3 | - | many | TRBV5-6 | TGTGCCAGCAGCTTGCGATCAGATACGCAGTATTTT | CASSLRSDTQYF
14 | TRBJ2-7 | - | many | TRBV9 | TGTGCCAGCAGCGTAGACCCAAAAACCTACGAGCAGTACTTC | CASSVDPKTYEQYF
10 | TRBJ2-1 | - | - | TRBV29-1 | TGCAGCGTTGGTGACAATGAGCAGTTCTTC | CSVGDNEQFF
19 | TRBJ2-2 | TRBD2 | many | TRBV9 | TGTGCCAGCAGCGTAGTTGCGGGGGGCCTACACCAGAACACCGGGGAGCTGTTTTTT | CASSVVAGGLHQNTGELFF
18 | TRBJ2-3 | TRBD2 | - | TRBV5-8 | TGTGCCAGCAGCTTGGGGTCAAGCGGGGGGCCGCGCACAGATACGCAGTATTTT | CASSLGSSGGPRTDTQYF
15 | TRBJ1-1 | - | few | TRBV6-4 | TGTGCCAGCAAGACTAATCCGGGGCTGGGGACTGAAGCTTTCTTT | CASKTNPGLGTEAFF
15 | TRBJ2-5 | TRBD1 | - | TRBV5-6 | TGTGCCAGCAGCTTGGCAGGGGGCGGAGGAGAGACCCAGTACTTC | CASSLAGGGGETQYF
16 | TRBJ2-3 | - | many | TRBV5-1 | TGCGCCAGCAGCTCTGGGTCCGCCGGGGACACAGATACGCAGTATTTT | CASSSGSAGDTDTQYF
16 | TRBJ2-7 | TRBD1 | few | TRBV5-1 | TGCGCCAGCAGCTTGGTATATTGGGACAGAACCTACGAGCAGTACTTC | CASSLVYWDRTYEQYF
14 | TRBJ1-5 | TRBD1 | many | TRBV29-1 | TGCAGCGTTACGTCAGGGGGGGGTCGGCAGCCCCAGCATTTT | CSVTSGGGRQPQHF
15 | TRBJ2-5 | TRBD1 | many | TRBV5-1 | TGCGCCAGCAGCGCCGGGACAGGTGGGGAAGAGACCCAGTACTTC | CASSAGTGGEETQYF
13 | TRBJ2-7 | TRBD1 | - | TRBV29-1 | TGCCGCTGCCTGGACAGGGTCTCCTACGAGCAGTACTTC | CRCLDRVSYEQYF
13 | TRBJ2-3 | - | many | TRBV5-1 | TGCGCCAGCAGCCGACATGGAGCAGATACGCAGTATTTT | CASSRHGADTQYF
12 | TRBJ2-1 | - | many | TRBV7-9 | TGTGCCAGCGACGGCCCCCACAATGAGCAGTTCTTC | CASDGPHNEQFF
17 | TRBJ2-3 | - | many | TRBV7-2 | TGTGCCAGCAGCTCACCGTATGCCCGTTCCGGCACAGATACGCAGTATTTT | CASSSPYARSGTDTQYF
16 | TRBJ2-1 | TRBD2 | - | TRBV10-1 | TGCGCCAGCAGTGAGGGGGATGGCGGGGGGGCGAATGAGCAGTTCTTC | CASSEGDGGGANEQFF
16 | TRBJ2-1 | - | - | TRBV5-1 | TGCGCCAGCAGCCTAGAGGGGCGGGGCGTCATGCGCGAGCAGTTCTTC | CASSLEGRGVMREQFF
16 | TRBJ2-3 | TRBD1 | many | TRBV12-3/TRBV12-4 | TGTGCCAGCAGCCTCTACCCGGGACAGGGCACAGATACGCAGTATTTT | CASSLYPGQGTDTQYF
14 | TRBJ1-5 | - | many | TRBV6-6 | TGTGCCAGCAGCGACACAGGGCCTGGGCAGCCCCAGCATTTT | CASSDTGPGQPQHF
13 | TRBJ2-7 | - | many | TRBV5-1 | TGCGCCAGCAGCTTGGGGTCTTCGAGCGAGCAGTACTTC | CASSLGSSSEQYF
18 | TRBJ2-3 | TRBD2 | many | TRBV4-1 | TGCGCCAGCAGCCAGCAGGGACACCCGATTCTAGCGGGGTATACGCAGTATTTT | CASSQQGHPILAGYTQYF
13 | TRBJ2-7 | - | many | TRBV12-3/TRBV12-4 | TGTGCCAGCAGCTTTTTCCAGGGCTCCGAGCAGTACTTC | CASSFFQGSEQYF
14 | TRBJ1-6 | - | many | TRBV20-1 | TGCAGTGCTCGGGGAAGGGGGAGTAATTCACCCCTCCACTTT | CSARGRGSNSPLHF